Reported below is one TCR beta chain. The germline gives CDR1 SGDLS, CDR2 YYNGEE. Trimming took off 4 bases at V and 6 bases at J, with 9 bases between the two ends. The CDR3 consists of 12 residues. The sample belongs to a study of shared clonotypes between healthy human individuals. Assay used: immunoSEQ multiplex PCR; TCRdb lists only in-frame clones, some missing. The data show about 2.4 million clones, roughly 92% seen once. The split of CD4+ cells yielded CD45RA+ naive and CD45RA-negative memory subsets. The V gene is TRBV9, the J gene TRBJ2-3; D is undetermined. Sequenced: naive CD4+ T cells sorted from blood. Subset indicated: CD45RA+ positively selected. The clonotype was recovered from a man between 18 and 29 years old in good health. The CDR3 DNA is TGTGCCAGCAGCCCAGCCGGGGATACGCAGTATTTT. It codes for CASSPAGDTQYF.